A selection of T cell receptor beta chains follows, all from one sample in a study of blood T cells in healthy people across ages. TCRdb passed the 5' RACE reads through MiXCR, listing each CDR3 protein once. The sample has 550,000 to 600,000 distinct CDR3 sequences, roughly a quarter seen once. Specimen: blood. Receptors originate from a woman between 70 and 85 years old in good health. Both conserved end residues are part of each CDR3. The D gene is left open where the match is weak. Clone size, where shown, is once, few, many, or a class for clones that have expanded.

>-|TRBJ2-5|-|TRBV6-6
TGTGCCAGCAGTTACGGACTACGTGGTGAGACCCAGTACTTC
CASSYGLRGETQYF
>-|TRBJ1-2|few|TRBV6-2/TRBV6-3
TGTGCCAGCAGTTCCGGGGGCCCACAGCGGAGCGCCGGTACTACCTATGGCTACACCTTC
CASSSGGPQRSAGTTYGYTF
>TRBD2|TRBJ2-7|-|TRBV20-1
TGCAGTGCTGAGACCAGACCGGGAGGGTCGCTCGAGCAGTACTTC
CSAETRPGGSLEQYF
>TRBD1|TRBJ1-2|once|TRBV6-5
TGCGCCAGCAGTTACTCGACGGGACAGGCATATGGCTACACCTTC
CASSYSTGQAYGYTF
>TRBD2|TRBJ2-1|few|TRBV4-2
TGTGCCAGCAGCCCGACTAGCGGGGGTCTATATTACAATGAGCAGTTCTTC
CASSPTSGGLYYNEQFF
>-|TRBJ2-7|-|TRBV10-3
TGTGCCATCAGTGAGTCGTCTCCAAACCCGATCTACGAGCAGTACTTC
CAISESSPNPIYEQYF
>-|TRBJ2-5|few|TRBV12-3/TRBV12-4
TGTGCCAGCAGTCGCCGGACTCAGCACCAAGAGACCCAGTACTTC
CASSRRTQHQETQYF
>-|TRBJ2-5|-|TRBV20-1
TGCAGTGCTAGAGGACTAGTGGCAGAGACCCAGTACTTC
CSARGLVAETQYF
>TRBD1|TRBJ2-5|-|TRBV11-2
TGTGCCAGCAGCTTAGCGTCATGGGACAGGGGGCGTCGGGAGACCCAGTACTTC
CASSLASWDRGRRETQYF
>TRBD1|TRBJ2-2|-|TRBV5-5
TGTGCCTGCAGCTTCGACAGACAGGGGTTCACCGGGGAGCTGTTTTTT
CACSFDRQGFTGELFF
>-|TRBJ2-1|-|TRBV11-1
TGTGCCAGCAGCTTATTGAGGGCCAGCCCGCAAATAAGCCAGTTCTTC
CASSLLRASPQISQFF
>-|TRBJ1-4|-|TRBV7-6
TGTGCCAGCGCCTTACCGGGGTTAAGTGAAAAACTGTTTTTT
CASALPGLSEKLFF
>TRBD1|TRBJ2-4|few|TRBV5-1
TGCGCCAGCAGCTTGGGGGGACAGTCTCTAGGGGACATTCAGTACTTC
CASSLGGQSLGDIQYF
>-|TRBJ1-2|few|TRBV3-1
TGTGCCAGCAGCCAAGGTCGGCGTGCGATTGGCTACACCTTC
CASSQGRRAIGYTF
>-|TRBJ2-5|few|TRBV20-1
TGCAGTGCTAGAGATGTCCAAGAGACCCAGTACTTC
CSARDVQETQYF
>-|TRBJ1-1|few|TRBV7-8
TGTGCCAGCAGCTTAGCTGTCAGGCTAAACACTGAAGCTTTCTTT
CASSLAVRLNTEAFF
>TRBD2|TRBJ2-3|-|TRBV20-1
TGCAGTGCTAGAGATGCCCGGGAGGGCCAAGATACGCAGTATTTT
CSARDAREGQDTQYF
>-|TRBJ2-2|-|TRBV7-8
TGTGCCAGCAGCTGGACGAATAGGGACACCGGGGAGCTGTTTTTT
CASSWTNRDTGELFF
>TRBD2|TRBJ2-1|few|TRBV4-1
TGCGCCAGCAGCCGGACTAGCGGGGTCTCCTACAATGAGCAGTTCTTC
CASSRTSGVSYNEQFF
>-|TRBJ1-3|-|TRBV6-1
TGTGCCAGCCTGGTGGGGAAATCTGGAAACACCATATATTTT
CASLVGKSGNTIYF
>-|TRBJ2-7|-|TRBV6-1
TGTGCCAGCAGTCCAACCGGCTTGGGGTACGAGCAGTACTTC
CASSPTGLGYEQYF
>-|TRBJ2-6|-|TRBV29-1
TGCAGCGTGACCGGACGGGGCTCTGGGGCCAACGTCCTGACTTTC
CSVTGRGSGANVLTF
>-|TRBJ2-3|few|TRBV11-1
TGTGCCAGCAGCTTTTTTGAGGGGAGCACAGATACGCAGTATTTT
CASSFFEGSTDTQYF
>TRBD2|TRBJ2-1|-|TRBV6-1
TGTGCCAGCAGGACTAGCGGGGGCAATGAGCAGTTCTTC
CASRTSGGNEQFF
>TRBD1|TRBJ2-5|-|TRBV2
TGTGCCAGCGGACAGGGTCTGGAGACCCAGTACTTC
CASGQGLETQYF
>-|TRBJ1-2|few|TRBV4-3
TGCGCCAGCAGCCAAGTATTGGGGGGAGGTGGCTACACCTTC
CASSQVLGGGGYTF
>-|TRBJ2-7|-|TRBV12-3/TRBV12-4
TGTGCCAGCGCCAGGGCAGAGGATCGCGAGCAGTACTTC
CASARAEDREQYF
>TRBD2|TRBJ2-1|-|TRBV28
TGTGCCAGCGGACCCCTAGCGGCCACCTACAATGAGCAGTTCTTC
CASGPLAATYNEQFF
>TRBD2|TRBJ2-5|few|TRBV18
TGTGCCAGCTCAGCCGGGACTAGCACTTCAGAGACCCAGTACTTC
CASSAGTSTSETQYF
>TRBD1|TRBJ1-1|-|TRBV12-3/TRBV12-4
TGTGCCAGCAGTCTCTCAGGGGGGAGTGAAGCTTTCTTT
CASSLSGGSEAFF
>TRBD1|TRBJ2-7|-|TRBV5-1
TGCGCCAGCAGCTTGCAAGGGGGCGATCGTTACGAGCAGTACTTC
CASSLQGGDRYEQYF
>TRBD1|TRBJ1-3|many|TRBV27
TGTGCCAGCGCCCGCAGGGGGGGATCTGGAAACACCATATATTTT
CASARRGGSGNTIYF
>TRBD1|TRBJ2-3|-|TRBV5-1
TGCGCCAGCAGCGAACAGGGGTGGGGCACAGATACGCAGTATTTT
CASSEQGWGTDTQYF
>TRBD1|TRBJ1-4|-|TRBV20-1
TGCAGTGCTAGATCGGGGACAGGGTTTGAAAAACTGTTTTTT
CSARSGTGFEKLFF
>-|TRBJ2-3|-|TRBV12-3/TRBV12-4
TGTGCCAGCTTAAACAGGGGGCGGGGGGCAGATACGCAGTATTTT
CASLNRGRGADTQYF
>-|TRBJ1-4|-|TRBV7-9
TGTGCCAGCAGCTCTGACCCTAGAGGGACTGAAAAACTGTTTTTT
CASSSDPRGTEKLFF
>-|TRBJ1-2|few|TRBV12-5
TGTGCTAGTGGGGACCAGATGGGGGGCCCTCTTTATGGCTACACCTTC
CASGDQMGGPLYGYTF
>TRBD1|TRBJ1-2|-|TRBV5-1
TGCGCCAGCAGCTTGGCCGCGGACAGGGGGTATGGCTACACCTTC
CASSLAADRGYGYTF
>-|TRBJ1-4|few|TRBV5-1
TGCGCCAGCAGCTTGGCTGGGGACCCCGAAAAACTGTTTTTT
CASSLAGDPEKLFF
>-|TRBJ1-4|many|TRBV6-5
TGTGCCAGCAGTTACGGCCCCTGGGGGGCCAGAGAAAAACTGTTTTTT
CASSYGPWGAREKLFF
>TRBD1|TRBJ2-7|-|TRBV10-3
TGTGCCTCAAAGAAGACAGGGGGCGAGCAGTACTTC
CASKKTGGEQYF
>-|TRBJ2-6|-|TRBV29-1
TGCAGCGCAAATGAGGGGGGCTCTGGGGCCAACGTCCTGACTTTC
CSANEGGSGANVLTF
>-|TRBJ2-3|-|TRBV20-1
TGCAGTGCTAGCGGTGGCGGGTACACAGATACGCAGTATTTT
CSASGGGYTDTQYF
>-|TRBJ2-7|-|TRBV7-9
TGTGCCAGCAGGAAGCAGGGGAGCTCCTACGAGCAGTACTTC
CASRKQGSSYEQYF
>-|TRBJ1-2|many|TRBV7-9
TGTGCCAGCAGCTTGGGTGAATATGGCTACACCTTC
CASSLGEYGYTF
>TRBD1|TRBJ1-2|-|TRBV10-3
TGTGCCATCAGTGAGTCGACAGGGAAGGACTATGGCTACACCTTC
CAISESTGKDYGYTF
>-|TRBJ2-1|-|TRBV6-1
TGTGCCAGCAGATCGGGACCGGGAGCGATGGAAACTGCGAGCTCCTACAATGAGCAGTTCTTC
CASRSGPGAMETASSYNEQFF
>TRBD1|TRBJ1-1|few|TRBV5-1
TGCGCCAGCAGCTTGGGACAGGGAAATCCTGAAGCTTTCTTT
CASSLGQGNPEAFF
>-|TRBJ2-1|-|TRBV2
TGTGCCAGCAGCGATGGCGCAGGGTTAGACAATGAGCAGTTCTTC
CASSDGAGLDNEQFF
>-|TRBJ2-6|-|TRBV12-3/TRBV12-4
TGTGCCAGCAGAGATACAGGGAGTGGGGCCAACGTCCTGACTTTC
CASRDTGSGANVLTF
>-|TRBJ1-2|-|TRBV20-1
TGCAGTGCCCCAGTGTCAGGGGCGGGTGGCTACACCTTC
CSAPVSGAGGYTF
>TRBD1|TRBJ2-5|-|TRBV5-1
TGCGCCAGCAGCTCGCAAACAGGGGTCGAGACCCAGTACTTC
CASSSQTGVETQYF